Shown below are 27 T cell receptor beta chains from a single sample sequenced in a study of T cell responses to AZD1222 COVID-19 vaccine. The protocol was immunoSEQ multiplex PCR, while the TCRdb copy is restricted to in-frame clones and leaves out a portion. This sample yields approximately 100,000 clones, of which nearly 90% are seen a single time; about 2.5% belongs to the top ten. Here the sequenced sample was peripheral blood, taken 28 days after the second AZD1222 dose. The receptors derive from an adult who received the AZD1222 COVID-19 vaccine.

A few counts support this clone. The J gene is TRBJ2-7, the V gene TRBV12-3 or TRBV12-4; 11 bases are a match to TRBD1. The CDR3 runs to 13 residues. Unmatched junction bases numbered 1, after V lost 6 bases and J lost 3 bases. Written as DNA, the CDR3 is TGTGCCAGCAGAGGGACAGGGGGCTACGAGCAGTACTTC. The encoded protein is CASRGTGGYEQYF.

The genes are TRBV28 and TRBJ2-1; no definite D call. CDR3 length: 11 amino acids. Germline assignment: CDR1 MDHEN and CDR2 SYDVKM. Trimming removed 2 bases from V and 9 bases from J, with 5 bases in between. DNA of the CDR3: TGTGCCAGCAGTTTAGTGGCTGAGCAGTTCTTC. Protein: CASSLVAEQFF. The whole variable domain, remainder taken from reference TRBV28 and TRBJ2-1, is DVKVTQSSRYLVKRTGEKVFLECVQDMDHENMFWYRQDPGLGLRLIYFSYDVKMKEKGDIPEGYSVSREKKERFSLILESASTNQTSMYLCASSLVAEQFFGPGTRLTVL.

CDR3 sequence reads: CASSPGIWSTDTQYF. As DNA, the CDR3 is TGTGCCAGCAGTCCCGGGATTTGGAGCACAGATACGCAGTATTTT. J is TRBJ2-3 and V is TRBV6-6; possible D gene TRBD2, 5 bases. The germline V and J ends were trimmed by 5 bases and 0 bases, with 12 bases remaining between them. The CDR3 covers 15 residues. The V gene's germline CDR1 is MNHNY and CDR2 SVGAGI (reference sequence).

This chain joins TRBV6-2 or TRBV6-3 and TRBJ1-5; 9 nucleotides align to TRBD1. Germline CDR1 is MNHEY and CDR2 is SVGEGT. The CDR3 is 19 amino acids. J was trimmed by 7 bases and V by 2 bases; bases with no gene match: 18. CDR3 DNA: TGTGCCAGCAGTTACCCACTTGTGCCCGGGACAGGGATGAAGCAGCCCCAGCATTTT. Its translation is CASSYPLVPGTGMKQPQHF.

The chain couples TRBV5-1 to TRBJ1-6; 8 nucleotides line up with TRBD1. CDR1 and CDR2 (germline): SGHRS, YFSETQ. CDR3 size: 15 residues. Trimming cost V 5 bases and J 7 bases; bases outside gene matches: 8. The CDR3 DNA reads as TGCGCCAGCAGACTCGGACAGGGTGGCAATTCACCCCTCCACTTT. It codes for CASRLGQGGNSPLHF.

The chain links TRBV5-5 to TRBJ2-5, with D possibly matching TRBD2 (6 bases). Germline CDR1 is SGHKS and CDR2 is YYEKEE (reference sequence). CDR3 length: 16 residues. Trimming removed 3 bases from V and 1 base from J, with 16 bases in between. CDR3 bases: TGTGCCAGCAGCTGGGCGTGGTCGGGACTCCAAGAGACCCAGTACTTC. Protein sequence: CASSWAWSGLQETQYF.

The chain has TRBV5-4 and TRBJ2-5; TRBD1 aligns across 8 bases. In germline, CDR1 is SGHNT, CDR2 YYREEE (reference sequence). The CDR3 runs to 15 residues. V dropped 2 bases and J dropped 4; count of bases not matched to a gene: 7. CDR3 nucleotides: TGTGCCAGCAGCTTCGACAGGGGTCAAAGAGAGACCCAGTACTTC. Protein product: CASSFDRGQRETQYF.

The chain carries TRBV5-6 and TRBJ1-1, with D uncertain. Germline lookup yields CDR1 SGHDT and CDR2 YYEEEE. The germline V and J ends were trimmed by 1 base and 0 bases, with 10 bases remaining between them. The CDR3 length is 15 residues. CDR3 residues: CASSLLKSMNTEAFF. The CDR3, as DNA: TGTGCCAGCAGCTTGTTGAAGAGTATGAACACTGAAGCTTTCTTT.

CDR3 DNA sequence: TGTGCCAGCAGCGTTTTGCCATCCGGGACAGGGGGCGTTGGCACTGAAGCTTTCTTT. This sequence encodes CASSVLPSGTGGVGTEAFF. The chain joins TRBV9 to TRBJ1-1; TRBD1 matches 12 bases. In germline, CDR1 is SGDLS, CDR2 YYNGEE. The V and J ends lost 2 bases and 4 bases, in that order; junction bases with no gene match: 15. There are 19 residues in the CDR3.

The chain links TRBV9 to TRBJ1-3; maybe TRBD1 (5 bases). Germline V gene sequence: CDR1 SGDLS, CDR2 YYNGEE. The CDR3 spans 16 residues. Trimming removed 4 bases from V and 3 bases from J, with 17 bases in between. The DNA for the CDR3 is TGTGCCAGCAGCCCCCGAGGGACGGGAGTTGGAAACACCATATATTTT. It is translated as CASSPRGTGVGNTIYF.

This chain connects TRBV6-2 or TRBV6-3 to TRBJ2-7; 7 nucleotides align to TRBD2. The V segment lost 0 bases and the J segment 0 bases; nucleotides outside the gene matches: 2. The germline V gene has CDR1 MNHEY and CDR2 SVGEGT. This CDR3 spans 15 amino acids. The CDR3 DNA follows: TGTGCCAGCAGTTACTCTAGCGGGCACTCCTACGAGCAGTACTTC. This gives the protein CASSYSSGHSYEQYF.

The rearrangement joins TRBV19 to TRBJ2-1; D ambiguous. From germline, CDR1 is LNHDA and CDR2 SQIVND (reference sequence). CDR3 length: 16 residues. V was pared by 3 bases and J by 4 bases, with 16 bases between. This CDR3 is CASSIFPGFVYNEQFF. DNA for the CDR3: TGTGCCAGTAGTATCTTCCCGGGTTTCGTTTACAATGAGCAGTTCTTC.

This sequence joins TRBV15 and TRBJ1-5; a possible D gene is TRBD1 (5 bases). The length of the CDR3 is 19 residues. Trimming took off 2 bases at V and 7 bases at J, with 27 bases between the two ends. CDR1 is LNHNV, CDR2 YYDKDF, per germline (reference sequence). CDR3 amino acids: CATSRFTLKEGRGRQPQHF. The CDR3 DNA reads TGTGCCACCAGCAGATTTACCCTAAAGGAAGGGAGGGGTCGGCAGCCCCAGCATTTT.

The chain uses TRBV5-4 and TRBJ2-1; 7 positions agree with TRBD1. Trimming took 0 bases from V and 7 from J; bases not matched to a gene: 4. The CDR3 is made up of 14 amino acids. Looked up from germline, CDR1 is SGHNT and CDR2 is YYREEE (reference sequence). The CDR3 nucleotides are TGTGCCAGCAGCTTGGGAGGGGGCTCTAATGAGCAGTTCTTC. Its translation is CASSLGGGSNEQFF.

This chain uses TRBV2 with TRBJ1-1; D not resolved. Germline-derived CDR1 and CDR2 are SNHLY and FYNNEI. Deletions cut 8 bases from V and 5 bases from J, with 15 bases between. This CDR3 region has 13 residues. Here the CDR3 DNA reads TGTGCCAGCGGGAGGGCGACTGGAACTGAAGCTTTCTTT. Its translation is CASGRATGTEAFF. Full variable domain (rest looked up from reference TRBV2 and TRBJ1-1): EPEVTQTPSHQVTQMGQEVILRCVPISNHLYFYWYRQILGQKVEFLVSFYNNEISEKSEIFDDQFSVERPDGSNFTLKIRSTKLEDSAMYFCASGRATGTEAFFGQGTRLTVV.

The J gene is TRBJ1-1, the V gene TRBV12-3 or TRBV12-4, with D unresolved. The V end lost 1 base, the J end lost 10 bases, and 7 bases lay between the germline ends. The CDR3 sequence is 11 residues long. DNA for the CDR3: TGTGCCAGCAGTTTAGAGGGTGGAGCTTTCTTT. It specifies CASSLEGGAFF.

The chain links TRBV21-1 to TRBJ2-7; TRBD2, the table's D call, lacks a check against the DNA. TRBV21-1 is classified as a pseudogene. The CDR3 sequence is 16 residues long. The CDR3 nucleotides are TGTGCCAGCAGCAAAAGGGGAACTAGCGGGAGGAAAGACGTGTTCTTC. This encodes CASSKRGTSGRKDVFF.

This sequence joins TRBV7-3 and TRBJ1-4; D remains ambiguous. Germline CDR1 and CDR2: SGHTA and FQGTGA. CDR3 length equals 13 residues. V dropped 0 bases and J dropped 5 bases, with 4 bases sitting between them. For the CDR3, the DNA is TGTGCCAGCAGCTTAACAAGGAATGAAAAACTGTTTTTT. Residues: CASSLTRNEKLFF.

The CDR3 loop reads CASSSPGTSDEQYF. CDR3 sequence (DNA): TGTGCCAGTAGTTCGCCCGGGACAAGCGACGAGCAGTACTTC. The chain couples TRBV19 to TRBJ2-7; D may be TRBD1 (6 bases). This CDR3 is 14 amino acids long. Trimming cost V 5 bases and J 5 bases, with 16 bases left between them. Germline V gene data show CDR1 as LNHDA and CDR2 as SQIVND (reference sequence). Complete variable domain (other parts from reference TRBV19 and TRBJ2-7): DGGITQSPKYLFRKEGQNVTLSCEQNLNHDAMYWYRQDPGQGLRLIYYSQIVNDFQKGDIAEGYSVSREKKESFPLTVTSAQKNPTAFYLCASSSPGTSDEQYFGPGTRLTVT.

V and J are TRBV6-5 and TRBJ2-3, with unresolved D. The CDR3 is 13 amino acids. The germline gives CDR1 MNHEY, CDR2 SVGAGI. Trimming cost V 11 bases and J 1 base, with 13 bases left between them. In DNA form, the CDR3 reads TGTGCCTCAGTGGGAAGACGCACAGATACGCAGTATTTT. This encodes CASVGRRTDTQYF.

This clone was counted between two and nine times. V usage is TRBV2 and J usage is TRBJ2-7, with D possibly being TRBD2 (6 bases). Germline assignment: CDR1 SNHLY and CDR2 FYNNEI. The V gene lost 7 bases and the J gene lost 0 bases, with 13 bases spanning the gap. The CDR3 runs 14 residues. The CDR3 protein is CASKMAGSSYEQYF. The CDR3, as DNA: TGTGCCAGCAAGATGGCCGGGAGCTCCTACGAGCAGTACTTC. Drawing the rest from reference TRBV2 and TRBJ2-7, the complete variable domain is EPEVTQTPSHQVTQMGQEVILRCVPISNHLYFYWYRQILGQKVEFLVSFYNNEISEKSEIFDDQFSVERPDGSNFTLKIRSTKLEDSAMYFCASKMAGSSYEQYFGPGTRLTVT.

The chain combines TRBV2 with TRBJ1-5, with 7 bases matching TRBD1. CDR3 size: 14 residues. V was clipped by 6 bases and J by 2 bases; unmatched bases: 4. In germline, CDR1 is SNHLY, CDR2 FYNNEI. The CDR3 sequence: CASSAGTGNQPQHF. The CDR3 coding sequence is TGTGCCAGCAGCGCCGGGACAGGCAATCAGCCCCAGCATTTT.

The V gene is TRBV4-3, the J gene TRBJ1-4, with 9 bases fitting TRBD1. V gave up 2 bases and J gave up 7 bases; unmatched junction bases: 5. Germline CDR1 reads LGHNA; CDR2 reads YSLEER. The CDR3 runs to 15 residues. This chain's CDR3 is CASSQTQGASEKLFF. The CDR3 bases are TGCGCCAGCAGCCAAACACAGGGGGCAAGTGAAAAACTGTTTTTT.

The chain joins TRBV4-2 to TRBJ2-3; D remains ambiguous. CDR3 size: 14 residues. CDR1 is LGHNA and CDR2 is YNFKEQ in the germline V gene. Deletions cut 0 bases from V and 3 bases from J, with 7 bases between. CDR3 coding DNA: TGTGCCAGCAGCCAAGATACAGCTACAGATACGCAGTATTTT. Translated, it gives CASSQDTATDTQYF.

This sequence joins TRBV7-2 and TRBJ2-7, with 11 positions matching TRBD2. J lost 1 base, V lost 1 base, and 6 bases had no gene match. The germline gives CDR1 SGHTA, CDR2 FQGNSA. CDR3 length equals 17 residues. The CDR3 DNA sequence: TGTGCCAGCAGCTTAGTCTCCACTAGCGGGAGTTCCTACGAGCAGTACTTC. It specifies CASSLVSTSGSSYEQYF. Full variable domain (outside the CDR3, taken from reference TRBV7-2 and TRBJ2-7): GAGVSQSPSNKVTEKGKDVELRCDPISGHTALYWYRQSLGQGLEFLIYFQGNSAPDKSGLPSDRFSAERTGGSVSTLTIQRTQQEDSAVYLCASSLVSTSGSSYEQYFGPGTRLTVT.

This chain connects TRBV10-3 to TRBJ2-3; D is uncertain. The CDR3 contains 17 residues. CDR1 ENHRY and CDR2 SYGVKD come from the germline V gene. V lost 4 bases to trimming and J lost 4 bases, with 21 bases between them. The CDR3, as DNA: TGTGCCATCAGTGTAAATATCCAGCTTAAAGTGGCAGATACGCAGTATTTT. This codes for CAISVNIQLKVADTQYF.

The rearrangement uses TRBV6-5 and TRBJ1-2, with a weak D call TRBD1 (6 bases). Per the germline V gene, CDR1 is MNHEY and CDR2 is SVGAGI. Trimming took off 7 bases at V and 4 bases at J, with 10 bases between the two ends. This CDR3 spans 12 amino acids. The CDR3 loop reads CASKRTVYGYTF. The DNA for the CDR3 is TGTGCCAGCAAAAGGACAGTCTATGGCTACACCTTC.